The rows below give T cell receptor beta chains drawn from one sample of a study of CXCR3-negative and CXCR3-positive naive CD8 T cells. TCRdb reanalyzed the 5' RACE reads and collapses them to one entry per CDR3 protein, without DNA. This sample lists roughly 140,000 distinct CDR3 sequences; its ten largest clones have 0.25% to 0.3%. Material: naive CXCR3+ CD8+ T cells from blood. These TCRs come from a human donor in good health. Some clones in this sample may be carry-over from other donors' samples. Each CDR3 is given with its conserved first and last residue. Each record gives: J gene, V gene, CDR3 protein.

>TRBJ1-5|TRBV6-2/TRBV6-3
CAIGDRDNQPQHF
>TRBJ2-7|TRBV20-1
CSARVRREAFYEQYF
>TRBJ2-7|TRBV6-1
CASSEIEDEQYF
>TRBJ1-1|TRBV4-1
CASSPGTANTEAFF
>TRBJ2-7|TRBV7-9
CASSLGRGRISYEQYF
>TRBJ1-5|TRBV5-8
CASSLGQSSNQPQHF
>TRBJ2-7|TRBV7-2
CASCAGGVKVDDEQYF
>TRBJ1-5|TRBV7-2
CATRGNSNQPQHF
>TRBJ2-7|TRBV5-1
CASSFAGGPSHEQYF
>TRBJ2-7|TRBV28
CASSFYINLQGSALEQYF
>TRBJ2-1|TRBV5-1
CASSPFGRPYNEQFF
>TRBJ2-7|TRBV7-3
CASSLEPGLNYEQYF
>TRBJ2-5|TRBV12-3/TRBV12-4
CASRIGASWETQYF
>TRBJ1-4|TRBV30
CAWSYPDKSTNEKLFF
>TRBJ1-1|TRBV28
CASSNLKEANTEAFF
>TRBJ2-1|TRBV29-1
CSVKGLAGYNEQFF
>TRBJ1-2|TRBV7-6
CASSLSGIPDYGYTF
>TRBJ2-1|TRBV14
CASSQVMVWTSSHEQFF
>TRBJ1-1|TRBV6-2/TRBV6-3
CASSYEHMNTEAFF
>TRBJ1-5|TRBV4-3
CASSQNRGFNQPQHF
>TRBJ1-1|TRBV16
CASSQSTGSVAFF
>TRBJ2-7|TRBV10-3
CAAQPPGGFYEQYF
>TRBJ1-1|TRBV5-1
CASSFGTVEAFF
>TRBJ2-1|TRBV10-3
CAPGLASNEQFF
>TRBJ2-2|TRBV12-3/TRBV12-4
CASSWGETGELFF
>TRBJ1-1|TRBV6-5
CASSHGQGGTEAFF
>TRBJ2-2|TRBV30
CAWRELSGELFF
>TRBJ2-7|TRBV27
CASSFILAGGPHEQYF
>TRBJ2-1|TRBV6-2/TRBV6-3
CASSPPSLEQFF
>TRBJ2-7|TRBV20-1
CSANEPWTGGYEQYF
>TRBJ1-1|TRBV2
CATLTGTFEAFF
>TRBJ2-1|TRBV4-3
CASSQDHRVRQFF
>TRBJ2-5|TRBV4-2
CASSQDGGPQETQYF